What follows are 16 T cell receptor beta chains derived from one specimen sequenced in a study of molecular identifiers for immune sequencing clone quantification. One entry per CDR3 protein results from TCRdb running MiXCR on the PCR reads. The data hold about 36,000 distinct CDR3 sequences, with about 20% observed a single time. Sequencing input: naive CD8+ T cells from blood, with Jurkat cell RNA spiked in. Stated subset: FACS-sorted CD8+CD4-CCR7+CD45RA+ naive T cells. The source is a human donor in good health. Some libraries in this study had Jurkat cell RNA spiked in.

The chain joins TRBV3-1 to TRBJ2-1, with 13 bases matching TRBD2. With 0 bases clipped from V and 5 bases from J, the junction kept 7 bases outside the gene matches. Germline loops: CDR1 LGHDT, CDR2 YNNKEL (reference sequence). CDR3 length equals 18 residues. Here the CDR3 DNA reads TGTGCCAGCAGCCAAGAAGGACTAGCGGGAGTGAGCCACAATGAGCAGTTCTTC. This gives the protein CASSQEGLAGVSHNEQFF.

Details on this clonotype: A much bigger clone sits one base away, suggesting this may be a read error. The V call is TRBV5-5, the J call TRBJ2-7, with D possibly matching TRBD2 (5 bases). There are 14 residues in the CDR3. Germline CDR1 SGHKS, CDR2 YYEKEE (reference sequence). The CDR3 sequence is CASSLLSSIDERYF. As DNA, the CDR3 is TGTGCCAGCAGCTTGTTGTCTAGCATCGACGAGCGGTACTTC.

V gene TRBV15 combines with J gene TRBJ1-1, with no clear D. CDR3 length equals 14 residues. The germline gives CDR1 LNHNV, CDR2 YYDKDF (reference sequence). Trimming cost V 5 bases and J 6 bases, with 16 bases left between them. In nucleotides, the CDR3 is TGTGCCACCAGCCCCGTTTTAGGGCGAGCTGAAGCTTTCTTT. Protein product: CATSPVLGRAEAFF. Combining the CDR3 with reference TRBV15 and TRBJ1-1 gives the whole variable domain DAMVIQNPRYQVTQFGKPVTLSCSQTLNHNVMYWYQQKSSQAPKLLFHYYDKDFNNEADTPDNFQSRRPNTSFCFLDIRSPGLGDTAMYLCATSPVLGRAEAFFGQGTRLTVV.

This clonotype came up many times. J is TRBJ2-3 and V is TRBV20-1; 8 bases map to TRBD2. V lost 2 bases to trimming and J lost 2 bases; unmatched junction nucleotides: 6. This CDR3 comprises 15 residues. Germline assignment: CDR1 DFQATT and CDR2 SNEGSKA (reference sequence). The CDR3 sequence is CSARLRGANTDTQYF. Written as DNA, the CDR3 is TGCAGTGCTAGACTGCGGGGGGCCAACACAGATACGCAGTATTTT.

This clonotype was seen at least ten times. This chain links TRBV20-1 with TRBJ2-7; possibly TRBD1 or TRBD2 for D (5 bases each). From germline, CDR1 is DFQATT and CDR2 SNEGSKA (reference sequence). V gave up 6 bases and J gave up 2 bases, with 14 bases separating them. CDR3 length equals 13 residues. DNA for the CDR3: TGCAGTGCGCCTCGTCAGGGAGCCTACGAGCAGTACTTC. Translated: CSAPRQGAYEQYF.

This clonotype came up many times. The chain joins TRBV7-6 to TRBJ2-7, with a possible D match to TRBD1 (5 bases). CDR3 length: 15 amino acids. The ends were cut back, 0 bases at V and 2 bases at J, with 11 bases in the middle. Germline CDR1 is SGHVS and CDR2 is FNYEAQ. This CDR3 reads CASSLAQGIAYEQYF. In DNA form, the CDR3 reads TGTGCCAGCAGCTTAGCCCAGGGTATTGCCTACGAGCAGTACTTC.

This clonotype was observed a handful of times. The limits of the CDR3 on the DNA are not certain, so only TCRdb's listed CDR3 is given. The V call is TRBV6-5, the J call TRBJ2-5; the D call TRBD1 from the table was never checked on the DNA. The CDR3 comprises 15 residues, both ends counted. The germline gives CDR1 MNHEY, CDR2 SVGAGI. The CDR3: CAGSFGPGPQETQYF.

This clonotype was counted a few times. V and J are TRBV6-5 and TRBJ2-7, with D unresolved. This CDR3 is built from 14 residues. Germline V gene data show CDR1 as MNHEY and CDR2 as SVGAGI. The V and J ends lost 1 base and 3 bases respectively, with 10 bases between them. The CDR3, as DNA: TGTGCCAGCAGTTACTTTGGCGATAGCTACGAGCAGTACTTC. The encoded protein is CASSYFGDSYEQYF.

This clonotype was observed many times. The CDR3 region has the DNA TGTGCCAGCAGCCCTTGGACTAGCGGGAGACTGTACGAGCAGTACTTC. It encodes CASSPWTSGRLYEQYF. The V gene is TRBV5-4, the J gene TRBJ2-7; 13 bases fit TRBD2. Germline lookup yields CDR1 SGHNT and CDR2 YYREEE (reference sequence). This CDR3 is 16 amino acids long. V dropped 4 bases and J dropped 4; count of bases not matched to a gene: 8.

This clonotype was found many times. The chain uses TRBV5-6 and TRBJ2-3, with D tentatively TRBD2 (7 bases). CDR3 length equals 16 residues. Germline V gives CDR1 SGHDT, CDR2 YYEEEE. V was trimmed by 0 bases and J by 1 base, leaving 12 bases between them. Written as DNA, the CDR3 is TGTGCCAGCAGCTTGGATATGGGGGGGCGCACAGATACGCAGTATTTT. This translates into CASSLDMGGRTDTQYF.

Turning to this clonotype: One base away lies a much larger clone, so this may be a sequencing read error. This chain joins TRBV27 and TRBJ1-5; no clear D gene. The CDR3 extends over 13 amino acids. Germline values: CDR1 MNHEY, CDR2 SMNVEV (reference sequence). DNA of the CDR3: TGTGCCAGCAGTTCCCTTAGCGATCAGCCCCAGCATTTT. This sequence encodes CASSSLSDQPQHF.

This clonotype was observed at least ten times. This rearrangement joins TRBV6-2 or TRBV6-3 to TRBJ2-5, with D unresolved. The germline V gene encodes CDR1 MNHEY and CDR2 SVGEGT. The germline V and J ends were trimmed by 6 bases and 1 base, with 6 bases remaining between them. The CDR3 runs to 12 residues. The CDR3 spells CASSLFQETQYF. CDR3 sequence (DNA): TGTGCCAGCAGCCTTTTCCAAGAGACCCAGTACTTC.

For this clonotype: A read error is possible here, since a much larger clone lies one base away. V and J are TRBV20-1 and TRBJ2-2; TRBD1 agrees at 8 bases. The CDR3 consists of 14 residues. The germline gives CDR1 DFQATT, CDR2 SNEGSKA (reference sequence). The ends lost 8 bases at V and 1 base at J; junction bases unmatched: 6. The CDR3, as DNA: TGCAGTACTGAGGACAGGGAGAACACCGGGGAGCTGTTTTTT. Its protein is CSTEDRENTGELFF.

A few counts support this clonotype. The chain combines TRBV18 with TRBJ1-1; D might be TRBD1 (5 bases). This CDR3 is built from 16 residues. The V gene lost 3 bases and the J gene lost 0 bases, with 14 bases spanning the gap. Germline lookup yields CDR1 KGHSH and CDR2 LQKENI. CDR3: CASSPIGAGMNTEAFF. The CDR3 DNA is TGTGCCAGCTCACCTATCGGGGCAGGGATGAACACTGAAGCTTTCTTT.

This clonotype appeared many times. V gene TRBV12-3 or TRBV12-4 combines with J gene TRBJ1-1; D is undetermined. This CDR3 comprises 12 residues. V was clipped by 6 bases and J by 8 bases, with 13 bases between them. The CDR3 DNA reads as TGTGCCAGCAGCCCTGGCCGAGTGGAAGCTTTCTTT. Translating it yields CASSPGRVEAFF.

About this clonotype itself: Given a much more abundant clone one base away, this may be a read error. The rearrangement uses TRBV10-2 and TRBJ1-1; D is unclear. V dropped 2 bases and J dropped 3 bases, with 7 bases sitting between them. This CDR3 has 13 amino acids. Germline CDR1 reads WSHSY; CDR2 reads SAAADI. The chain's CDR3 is CASSETTDTEAFF. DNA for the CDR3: TGCGCCAGCAGTGAGACGACGGACACTGAAGCTTTCTTT.